The 9 T cell receptor beta chains reported below all come from one sample, sequenced in a study of T cells after yellow fever vaccination. TCRdb re-called the 5' RACE reads through MiXCR, storing one row per CDR3 protein. The sample shows under 550,000 distinct CDR3 sequences, 21% of them seen only once. Source: PBMCs, taken less than 25 days after the first yellow fever vaccination. The origin of the receptors is a man aged 18 to 30 who received the YFV17D yellow fever vaccine.

This chain links TRBV12-3 or TRBV12-4 with TRBJ2-1; 9 bases map to TRBD2. This CDR3 contains 16 residues. The J segment lost 10 bases and the V segment lost 5 bases, leaving 15 bases of the junction unmatched. The CDR3 reads CASSPQAGGLFNEQFF. The DNA of the CDR3 is TGTGCCAGCAGTCCCCAAGCGGGGGGCCTATTTAACGAGCAGTTCTTC.

CDR3 loop: CASSSSDSFYEQYF. In nucleotides, the CDR3 is TGCGCCAGCAGCTCTTCGGACAGCTTTTACGAGCAGTACTTC. The chain is built from TRBV5-1 and TRBJ2-7; possible D gene TRBD1, 6 bases. In germline, CDR1 is SGHRS, CDR2 YFSETQ. This CDR3 is 14 amino acids long. V lost 3 bases and J 4 bases, leaving 14 bases between the germline ends.

V is TRBV12-3 or TRBV12-4 and J is TRBJ2-1; 8 nucleotides align to TRBD2. This CDR3 spans 14 amino acids. V shed 4 bases, J shed 5 bases, and the junction held 4 bases outside the gene matches. The CDR3 DNA reads TGTGCCAGCAGTTCCGGACTAGCCCACAATGAGCAGTTCTTC. As protein: CASSSGLAHNEQFF.

This clonotype was seen only a few times. V usage is TRBV27 and J usage is TRBJ2-7; a possible D gene is TRBD2 (6 bases). Germline V gene lookup returns CDR1 MNHEY and CDR2 SMNVEV (reference sequence). The CDR3 is made up of 13 amino acids. CDR3 sequence (DNA): TGTGCCAGCAGTTTGGCCCGCTGGGGGGATCCAGTCGTC. Translated, it gives CASSLARWGDPVV.

V and J are TRBV27 and TRBJ2-1, with 8 bases lining up with TRBD2. V lost 4 bases and J lost 12; bases outside the gene matches: 8. This CDR3 has 13 residues. From germline, CDR1 is MNHEY and CDR2 SMNVEV (reference sequence). The CDR3 protein is CASSSGLASVQFF. DNA of the CDR3: TGTGCCAGCAGTTCAGGACTAGCAAGCGTGCAGTTCTTC.

This clonotype was found a few times. The chain recombines TRBV6-1 with TRBJ1-2; TRBD1 matches 8 bases. The junction had 5 bases not matched to a gene; V was cut back by 5 bases and J by 3 bases. CDR3 length equals 14 residues. The germline V gene encodes CDR1 MNHNS and CDR2 SASEGT. The CDR3 DNA reads TGTGCCAGCAGTCCTAGACAGGGGTACTATGGCTACACCTTC. As protein: CASSPRQGYYGYTF.

This clonotype was detected only a few times. The rearrangement joins TRBV5-1 to TRBJ2-1; TRBD1 aligns across 10 bases. CDR1 and CDR2 (germline): SGHRS, YFSETQ. Losses at the gene ends were 1 base for V and 4 bases for J; bases not matched to a gene: 5. The CDR3 totals 16 residues. CDR3 DNA sequence: TGCGCCAGCAGCTTGTCGGGACAGGGGACATACAATGAGCAGTTCTTC. As protein: CASSLSGQGTYNEQFF. Filled out from reference TRBV5-1 and TRBJ2-1, the complete variable domain reads KAGVTQTPRYLIKTRGQQVTLSCSPISGHRSVSWYQQTPGQGLQFLFEYFSETQRNKGNFPGRFSGRQFSNSRSEMNVSTLELGDSALYLCASSLSGQGTYNEQFFGPGTRLTVL.

This clonotype appeared a few times. V and J are TRBV6-1 and TRBJ2-3; TRBD1 agrees at 7 bases. The germline gives CDR1 MNHNS, CDR2 SASEGT. The CDR3 sequence is 13 residues long. Trimming at V came to 6 bases and at J to 2 bases, leaving 2 bases not matched to a gene. The CDR3 sequence: CASRDRFTDTQYF. CDR3 DNA sequence: TGTGCCAGCAGGGACAGGTTCACAGATACGCAGTATTTT.

The table lists this clonotype with a few counts. V usage is TRBV5-4 and J usage is TRBJ2-7; no clear D. This CDR3 contains 11 residues. V was trimmed by 4 bases and J by 3 bases, leaving 5 bases between them. Germline V gene sequence: CDR1 SGHNT, CDR2 YYREEE (reference sequence). The CDR3 protein is CASSVDYEQYF. CDR3 nucleotide sequence: TGTGCCAGCAGCGTTGACTACGAGCAGTACTTC.